Sequencing of this T cell receptor (beta chain) was carried out in a study of T cell repertoires in cytomegalovirus infection. For the study at large: Matching HLA type, along with CMV infection, was indicated by public TCR beta signatures. Study-level points and caveats: Dominating the ex vivo response were HLA-C-restricted CMV-specific TCR beta clonotypes. Summed public TCR beta family frequency identified CMV carriers bearing the relevant HLA.

With respect to this clonotype: Its cognate antigen is unknown.

The CDR3 runs 13 residues. CDR1 and CDR2 from the germline V gene are DFQATT and SNEGSKA (reference sequence). The V gene lost 3 bases and the J gene lost 2 bases, with 11 bases spanning the gap. TCRdb re-called the reads through MiXCR, storing one row per CDR3 protein. Of a few hundred thousand distinct CDR3 sequences detected, approximately 22% appear once; the ten largest clones hold around 20%. The chain combines TRBV20-1 with TRBJ2-7; D unclear. The source of this sequence is a human donor in good health (CMV status not recorded). Some clones in this sample may be carry-over from other donors' samples. The material was cultured PBMCs, obtained from culture after CMV antigen stimulation. In nucleotides, the CDR3 is TGCAGTGCTAGGGGCAGGCTACCCTACGAGCAGTACTTC. It translates to CSARGRLPYEQYF.